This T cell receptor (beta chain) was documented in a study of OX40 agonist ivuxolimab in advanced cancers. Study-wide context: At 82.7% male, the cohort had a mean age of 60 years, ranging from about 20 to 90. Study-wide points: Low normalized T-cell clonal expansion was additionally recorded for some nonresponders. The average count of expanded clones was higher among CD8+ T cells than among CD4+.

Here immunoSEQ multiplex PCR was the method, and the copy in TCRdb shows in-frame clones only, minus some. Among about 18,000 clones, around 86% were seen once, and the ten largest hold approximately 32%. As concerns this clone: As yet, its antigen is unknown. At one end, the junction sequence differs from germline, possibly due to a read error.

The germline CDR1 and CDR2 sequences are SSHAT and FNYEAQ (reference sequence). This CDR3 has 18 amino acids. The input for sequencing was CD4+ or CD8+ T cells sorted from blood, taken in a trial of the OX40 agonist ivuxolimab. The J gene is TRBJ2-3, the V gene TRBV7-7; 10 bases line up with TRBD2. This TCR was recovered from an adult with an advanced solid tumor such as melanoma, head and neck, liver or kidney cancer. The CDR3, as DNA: TGTGCTAGCAGCTTAGGGCCAGCGGGAGGGCCACGCACAGATACGCAGTATTTT. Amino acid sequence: CASSLGPAGGPRTDTQYF.